This T cell receptor (beta chain) was observed in a study of blood T cells in healthy people across ages. Points from the study as a whole: While age rose, TCR beta diversity per million T cells dropped in a roughly linear way.

Through a sample-barcoded 5' primer and a J-beta primer mix, a second PCR was run for about 6 to 11 cycles. Each CDR3 protein is one row after TCRdb ran MiXCR on the 5' RACE reads. The sample comprises about 1,400,000 distinct CDR3 sequences, around 42% of which are singletons, and 6.5% to 10% rests with the top ten. This clonotype was counted a few times. Its antigen is unidentified. This CDR3 region has 15 residues. Trimming shortened V by 4 bases and J by 1 base, and 14 bases separated the two germline ends. Germline V lookup: CDR1 DFQATT, CDR2 SNEGSKA (reference sequence). Specimen: blood. The chain has TRBV20-1 and TRBJ2-1, with D possibly matching TRBD1 (6 bases). The sequence was collected from a woman younger than 35 in good health. The CDR3 protein is CSAIPRGASYNEQFF. In nucleotides, the CDR3 is TGCAGTGCTATCCCCAGGGGCGCGTCCTACAATGAGCAGTTCTTC.